This T cell receptor (beta chain) comes out of a study of T cell changes during pregnancy in multiple sclerosis. This CDR3 has 16 residues. TCRdb's copy holds only in-frame clones and misses some; the assay was immunoSEQ multiplex PCR. The repertoire holds some 99,000 clones, approximately 90% seen once, with about 2.3% in the top ten. Sample: peripheral blood, taken after pregnancy. The receptor was derived from a female donor in good health, enrolled as a control in a pregnancy study. The chain has TRBV21-1 and TRBJ1-6; TRBD1, the table's D call, lacks a check against the DNA. TRBV21-1 counts as a pseudogene. In nucleotides, the CDR3 is TGTGCCAGCAGCGCTAAAGGTGGCAGGCATAATTCACCCCTCCACTTT. It yields the protein CASSAKGGRHNSPLHF.